This paragraph reports one T cell receptor beta chain. Antigen specificity is unknown. 13 Jbeta primers and 60 Vbeta primers were used for the PCR. Clones were sequenced by immunoSEQ multiplex PCR, and TCRdb holds only the in-frame ones, with some missing. This sample has 210,000 or so clones; about 89% occur once, and the top ten carry about 1%. These data come from a study of cytomegalovirus exposure and HLA in healthy donors. Whole-study context: The approximately 120 million unique TCR beta sequences, from approximately 170 million T cells, were found by an earlier analysis. Unique TCRs numbering some 77 million, obtained from HLA-typed donors, made up an early data release.

Study results and limitations: In an earlier analysis, most TCR beta V segments were productive about 87% or about 30% of the time. V- and J-gene trimming of TCR beta was linked (in a later analysis) to a missense DCLRE1C variant.

The CDR3 loop spans 13 amino acids. V gene TRBV21-1 combines with J gene TRBJ1-2; the D call TRBD1 from the table was never checked on the DNA. TRBV21-1 is flagged as a pseudogene. Material: PBMCs. This clonotype originated in a woman aged 18 to 35 in good health and CMV-seronegative. The CDR3 region has the DNA TGTGCCAGCAGCAAACAACAGGGAGATGGCTACACCTTC. The encoded protein is CASSKQQGDGYTF.